This T cell receptor (beta chain) was identified in a study of cytomegalovirus exposure and HLA in healthy donors. Findings of the study overall: Serostatus for CMV was the only available immune exposure information. In a later analysis, TCR beta V- and J-gene trimming was associated with a missense DCLRE1C variant.

The PCR was carried out with 60 Vbeta primers and 13 Jbeta primers. Repertoires were generated with immunoSEQ multiplex PCR, while TCRdb's copy carries only in-frame clones and drops some. The sample consists of around 160,000 clones, approximately 85% of them appearing once. Note on this clone: Its specificity is unknown.

The V gene's germline CDR1 is GTSNPN and CDR2 SVGIG (reference sequence). This CDR3 spans 12 amino acids. Nominal health characterized the donors when sampled, though unrecorded immune exposures were likely. The source is a man aged 18 to 29 in good health and CMV-seropositive. The chain recombines TRBV30 with TRBJ2-2; TRBD2 aligns across 7 bases. Specimen: PBMCs. CDR3 sequence (DNA): TGTGCGGGGAGGGGCAACACCGGGGAGCTGTTTTTT. Its protein is CAGRGNTGELFF.